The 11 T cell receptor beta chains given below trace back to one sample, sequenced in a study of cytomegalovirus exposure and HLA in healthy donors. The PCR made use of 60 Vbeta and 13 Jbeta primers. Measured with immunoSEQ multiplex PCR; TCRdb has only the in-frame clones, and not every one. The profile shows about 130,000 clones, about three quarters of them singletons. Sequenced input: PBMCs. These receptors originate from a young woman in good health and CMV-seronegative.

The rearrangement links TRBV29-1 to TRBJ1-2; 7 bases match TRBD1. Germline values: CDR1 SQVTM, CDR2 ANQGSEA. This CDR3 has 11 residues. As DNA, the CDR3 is TGCACCGCGACAGGGAACTATGGCTACACCTTC. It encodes CTATGNYGYTF.

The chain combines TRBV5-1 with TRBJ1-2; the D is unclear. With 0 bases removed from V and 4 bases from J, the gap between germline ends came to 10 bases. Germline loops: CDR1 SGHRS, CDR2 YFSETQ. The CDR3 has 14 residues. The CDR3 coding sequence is TGCGCCAGCAGCTTGGGAGGCGATCTCTATGGCTACACCTTC. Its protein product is CASSLGGDLYGYTF.

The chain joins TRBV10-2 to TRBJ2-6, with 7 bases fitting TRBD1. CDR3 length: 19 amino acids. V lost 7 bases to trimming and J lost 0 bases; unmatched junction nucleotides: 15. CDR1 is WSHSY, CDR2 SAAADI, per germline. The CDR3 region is CASTPLRDSLISGANVLTF. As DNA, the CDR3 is TGCGCCAGCACTCCACTCCGGGACAGTCTTATCTCTGGGGCCAACGTCCTGACTTTC.

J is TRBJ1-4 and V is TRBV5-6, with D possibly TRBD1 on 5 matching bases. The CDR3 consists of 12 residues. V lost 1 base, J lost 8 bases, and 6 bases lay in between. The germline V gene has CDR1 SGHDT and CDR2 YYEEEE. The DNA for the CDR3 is TGTGCCAGCAGCTTGAGGGGCGAAAAACTGTTTTTT. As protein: CASSLRGEKLFF.

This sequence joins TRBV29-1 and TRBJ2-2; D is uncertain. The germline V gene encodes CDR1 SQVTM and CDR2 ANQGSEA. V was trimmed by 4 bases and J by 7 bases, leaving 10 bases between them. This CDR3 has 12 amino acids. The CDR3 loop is CSVAPRYGELFF. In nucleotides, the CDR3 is TGCAGCGTTGCCCCCAGATACGGGGAGCTGTTTTTT.

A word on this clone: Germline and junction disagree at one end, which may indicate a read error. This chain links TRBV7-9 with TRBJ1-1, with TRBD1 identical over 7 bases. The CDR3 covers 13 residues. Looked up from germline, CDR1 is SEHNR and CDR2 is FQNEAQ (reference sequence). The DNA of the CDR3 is TGTTCCAGCAGCTTAGCCGGGACAGCTGAAGCTTTCTTT. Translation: CSSSLAGTAEAFF.

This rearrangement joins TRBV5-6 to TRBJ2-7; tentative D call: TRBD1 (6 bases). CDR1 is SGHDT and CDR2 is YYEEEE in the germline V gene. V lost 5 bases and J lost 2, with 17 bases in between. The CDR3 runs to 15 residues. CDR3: CASSNTGTSTYEQYF. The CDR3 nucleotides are TGTGCCAGCAGTAATACAGGGACCTCTACCTACGAGCAGTACTTC.

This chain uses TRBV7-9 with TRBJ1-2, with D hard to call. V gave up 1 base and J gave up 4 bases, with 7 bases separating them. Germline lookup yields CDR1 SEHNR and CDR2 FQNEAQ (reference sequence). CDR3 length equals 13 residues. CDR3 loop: CASSLDGIYGYTF. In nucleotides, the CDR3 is TGTGCCAGCAGCTTAGACGGTATCTATGGCTACACCTTC.

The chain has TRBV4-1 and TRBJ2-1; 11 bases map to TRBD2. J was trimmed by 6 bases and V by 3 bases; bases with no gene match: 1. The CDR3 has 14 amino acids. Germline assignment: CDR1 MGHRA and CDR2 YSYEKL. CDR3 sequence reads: CASSQGLAVNEQFF. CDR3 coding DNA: TGCGCCAGCAGCCAGGGACTAGCGGTCAATGAGCAGTTCTTC.

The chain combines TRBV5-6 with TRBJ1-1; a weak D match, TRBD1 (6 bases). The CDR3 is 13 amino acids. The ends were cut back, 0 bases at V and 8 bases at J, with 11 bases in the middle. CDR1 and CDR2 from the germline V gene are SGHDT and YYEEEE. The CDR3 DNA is TGTGCCAGCAGCTTGGTAGACAGGCTCGAAGCTTTCTTT. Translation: CASSLVDRLEAFF.

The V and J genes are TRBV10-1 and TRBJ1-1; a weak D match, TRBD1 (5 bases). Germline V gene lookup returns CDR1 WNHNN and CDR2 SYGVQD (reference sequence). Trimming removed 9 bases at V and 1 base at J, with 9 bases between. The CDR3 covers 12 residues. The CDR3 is CASAGPNTEAFF. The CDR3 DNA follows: TGCGCCAGTGCGGGACCGAACACTGAAGCTTTCTTT.